This TCR beta chain appears in the sequencing data of a study of a mutant IDH1 vaccine in newly diagnosed glioma. A remark on this clone: The antigen is not known.

Germline loops: CDR1 SNHLY, CDR2 FYNNEI. V lost 7 bases to trimming and J lost 2 bases; unmatched junction nucleotides: 2. This CDR3 spans 13 amino acids. The method was immunoSEQ multiplex PCR; TCRdb's version includes in-frame clones alone and lacks a portion of them. The sample shows about 64,000 clones, about 74% of them seen only once. Time point reported: week 35, safety follow-up. It was 300 ug of mutant IDH1 20-mer peptide that made up each vaccine dose, given with topical imiquimod. Here the sequenced sample was PBMCs, taken from a glioma patient whose treatment included an IDH1 peptide vaccine. The chain combines TRBV2 with TRBJ2-1, with 7 positions matching TRBD2. The sequence came from a man in his fifties or sixties with glioma. The CDR3 spells CASKGGAYNEQFF. CDR3 DNA sequence: TGTGCCAGCAAGGGAGGGGCCTACAATGAGCAGTTCTTC.